The next 27 T cell receptor beta chains were all read from a single sample in a study of cytomegalovirus exposure and HLA in healthy donors. Primers for the PCR totalled 60 Vbeta and 13 Jbeta. The protocol was immunoSEQ multiplex PCR, while the TCRdb copy is restricted to in-frame clones and leaves out a portion. The repertoire holds 170,000 or so clones, with about 73% as singletons. The material sequenced was PBMCs. These receptors were collected from a woman aged 45-65 years in good health and CMV-seropositive.

J is TRBJ2-2 and V is TRBV5-5, with TRBD1 as a possible D gene (5 bases). V dropped 2 bases and J dropped 2 bases, with 13 bases sitting between them. The CDR3 consists of 16 residues. CDR1 is SGHKS and CDR2 is YYEKEE in the germline V gene (reference sequence). This chain's CDR3 is CASSFSGSVNTGELFF. As DNA, the CDR3 is TGTGCCAGCAGCTTTTCAGGGTCAGTAAACACCGGGGAGCTGTTTTTT.

CDR3 region: CASSSREGRGASPLHF. The CDR3 coding sequence is TGTGCCAGCAGCTCTCGGGAGGGCCGCGGGGCTTCACCCCTCCACTTT. The chain joins TRBV5-5 to TRBJ1-6; a possible D gene is TRBD1 (5 bases). V was trimmed by 3 bases and J by 9 bases, leaving 19 bases between them. CDR3 size: 16 residues. Per the germline V gene, CDR1 is SGHKS and CDR2 is YYEKEE (reference sequence).

The chain couples TRBV4-1 to TRBJ2-7, with 7 bases fitting TRBD1. The J segment lost 2 bases and the V segment lost 3 bases, leaving 1 base of the junction unmatched. This CDR3 has 13 amino acids. Per germline, CDR1 MGHRA and CDR2 YSYEKL. Here the CDR3 DNA reads TGCGCCAGCAGCCATGGACAGGCCTACGAGCAGTACTTC. This translates into CASSHGQAYEQYF.

This chain uses TRBV7-9 with TRBJ1-1, with a tentative D call TRBD1 (5 bases). This CDR3 comprises 13 residues. Between the trimmed V and J ends, which lost 8 bases and 1 base, there was a span of 11 bases. Germline values: CDR1 SEHNR, CDR2 FQNEAQ (reference sequence). CDR3 nucleotide sequence: TGTGCCAGCGACTGGGGGGGGAACACTGAAGCTTTCTTT. Translating gives CASDWGGNTEAFF. The full variable domain, with the rest looked up from reference TRBV7-9 and TRBJ1-1, is DTGVSQNPRHKITKRGQNVTFRCDPISEHNRLYWYRQTLGQGPEFLTYFQNEAQLEKSRLLSDRFSAERPKGSFSTLEIQRTEQGDSAMYLCASDWGGNTEAFFGQGTRLTVV.

This clone showed up just a few times. This chain connects TRBV4-1 to TRBJ2-1; 8 positions match TRBD1. Germline lookup yields CDR1 MGHRA and CDR2 YSYEKL. The ends lost 8 bases at V and 7 bases at J; junction bases unmatched: 4. The CDR3 contains 12 residues. The CDR3 reads CASSDRGNEQFF. In DNA form, the CDR3 reads TGCGCCAGCTCTGACAGGGGAAATGAGCAGTTCTTC.

The rearrangement uses TRBV2 and TRBJ1-1, with D uncertain. Germline assignment: CDR1 SNHLY and CDR2 FYNNEI. The CDR3 sequence is 16 residues long. Trimming removed 8 bases from V and 3 bases from J, with 22 bases in between. DNA of the CDR3: TGTGCCAGCGTTAATCCTTTTGTCAGGCAGGACACTGAAGCTTTCTTT. This gives the protein CASVNPFVRQDTEAFF. The variable domain in full, completed from reference TRBV2 and TRBJ1-1, reads EPEVTQTPSHQVTQMGQEVILRCVPISNHLYFYWYRQILGQKVEFLVSFYNNEISEKSEIFDDQFSVERPDGSNFTLKIRSTKLEDSAMYFCASVNPFVRQDTEAFFGQGTRLTVV.

The chain uses TRBV30 and TRBJ2-3, with TRBD1 as a possible D gene (6 bases). CDR1 and CDR2 from the germline V gene are GTSNPN and SVGIG (reference sequence). The CDR3 extends over 14 amino acids. V was pared by 4 bases and J by 4 bases, with 15 bases between. The CDR3, as DNA: TGTGCCTGGAACGATGGGGGCCGGGCAGATACGCAGTATTTT. This codes for CAWNDGGRADTQYF.

This clone has a handful of counts. This chain links TRBV6-1 with TRBJ2-7; 8 nucleotides align to TRBD1. This CDR3 comprises 14 residues. Germline V gene sequence: CDR1 MNHNS, CDR2 SASEGT. J lost 6 bases, V lost 5 bases, and 9 bases had no gene match. CDR3 amino acids: CASSQYADRGEQYF. CDR3 sequence (DNA): TGTGCCAGCAGTCAATACGCAGACAGGGGCGAGCAGTACTTC.

The chain recombines TRBV19 with TRBJ2-7; the match to TRBD1 covers 8 bases. The CDR3 runs 14 residues. Germline V lookup: CDR1 LNHDA, CDR2 SQIVND (reference sequence). J lost 9 bases, V lost 3 bases, and 10 bases had no gene match. CDR3 sequence (DNA): TGTGCCAGTAGTATCGACCGGGGACAGGCTGGGCAGTACTTC. Translating gives CASSIDRGQAGQYF.

The V gene is TRBV5-4, the J gene TRBJ1-1; 7 bases line up with TRBD1. This CDR3 comprises 12 residues. Germline trimming cut 4 bases from V and 11 bases from J; bases unmatched to any gene: 8. Germline-derived CDR1 and CDR2 are SGHNT and YYREEE (reference sequence). CDR3 loop: CASSPGGFGAFF. The CDR3 DNA reads as TGTGCCAGCAGCCCAGGGGGGTTCGGGGCTTTCTTT.

This chain joins TRBV9 and TRBJ1-5; weak D call: TRBD1 (5 bases). The V gene's germline CDR1 is SGDLS and CDR2 YYNGEE. Trimming shortened V by 2 bases and J by 6 bases, and 15 bases separated the two germline ends. There are 15 residues in the CDR3. CDR3 in amino acids: CASSVSGISGQPQHF. The CDR3 coding sequence is TGTGCCAGCAGCGTGTCAGGGATCTCCGGTCAGCCCCAGCATTTT.

CDR3 amino acids: CASSQDSPGGITDTQYF. The CDR3 DNA follows: TGTGCCAGCAGCCAAGATTCCCCGGGGGGAATCACAGATACGCAGTATTTT. The chain joins TRBV14 to TRBJ2-3; 7 bases are shared with TRBD2. CDR1 is SGHDN and CDR2 is FVKESK in the germline V gene. This CDR3 is built from 17 residues. The ends lost 0 bases at V and 2 bases at J; junction bases unmatched: 8.

This clone was counted only a few times. V and J are TRBV27 and TRBJ2-5, with a tentative D call TRBD2 (6 bases). This CDR3 region has 15 residues. Between the trimmed V and J ends, which lost 3 bases and 2 bases, there was a span of 13 bases. Germline V gene data show CDR1 as MNHEY and CDR2 as SMNVEV (reference sequence). Here the CDR3 reads CASSFGGTLQETQYF. The CDR3 region has the DNA TGTGCCAGCAGTTTTGGTGGGACTCTTCAAGAGACCCAGTACTTC.

This clone appeared a few times. This chain connects TRBV19 to TRBJ2-2; weak D call: TRBD2 (6 bases). Trimming pared 6 bases from V and 0 bases from J, leaving 8 bases between. Germline V gene data show CDR1 as LNHDA and CDR2 as SQIVND (reference sequence). The CDR3 covers 14 residues. The CDR3 is CASSGTSNTGELFF. The CDR3 bases are TGTGCCAGTAGCGGGACTTCGAACACCGGGGAGCTGTTTTTT.

The chain employs TRBV11-3 and TRBJ2-2; 7 nucleotides match TRBD1. Germline lookup yields CDR1 SGHNT and CDR2 YENEEA. The ends lost 4 bases at V and 0 bases at J; junction bases unmatched: 11. The CDR3 sequence is 18 residues long. This CDR3 is CASSSSFHRGTNTGELFF. CDR3 nucleotide sequence: TGTGCCAGCAGCTCTAGCTTCCACAGGGGAACGAACACCGGGGAGCTGTTTTTT.

V and J are TRBV12-5 and TRBJ1-3, with a weak D call TRBD1 (5 bases). The germline gives CDR1 LGHNT, CDR2 FRNRAP. This CDR3 is 16 amino acids long. Trimming took off 0 bases at V and 1 base at J, with 10 bases between the two ends. Here the CDR3 DNA reads TGTGCTAGTGGTTTGGTATTTGGGGGGTCTGGAAACACCATATATTTT. Translating it yields CASGLVFGGSGNTIYF.

Only a few counts were recorded for this clone. The chain carries TRBV7-9 and TRBJ1-1, with D tentatively TRBD1 (6 bases). In germline, CDR1 is SEHNR, CDR2 FQNEAQ (reference sequence). This CDR3 spans 14 amino acids. Deletions cut 5 bases from V and 5 bases from J, with 15 bases between. CDR3: CASSRMTGLTEAFF. The DNA for the CDR3 is TGTGCCAGCAGCAGAATGACAGGTCTTACTGAAGCTTTCTTT.

The chain joins TRBV5-1 to TRBJ1-4; 8 bases map to TRBD1. CDR1 is SGHRS, CDR2 YFSETQ, per germline. The J segment lost 6 bases and the V segment lost 4 bases, leaving 8 bases of the junction unmatched. This CDR3 is 15 amino acids long. This chain's CDR3 is CASSPTLTGDEKLFF. DNA for the CDR3: TGCGCCAGCAGCCCTACCCTGACAGGGGATGAAAAACTGTTTTTT.

The genes are TRBV6-1 and TRBJ1-4, with 10 nucleotides matching TRBD1. CDR3 length: 14 amino acids. Trimming removed 7 bases from V and 8 bases from J; junction bases left unmatched: 7. Germline V lookup: CDR1 MNHNS, CDR2 SASEGT. The chain's CDR3 is CASTPTGGVEKLFF. The DNA for the CDR3 is TGTGCCAGCACTCCGACAGGGGGCGTAGAAAAACTGTTTTTT.

The chain joins TRBV11-2 to TRBJ1-2, with D perhaps TRBD1 (5 bases). Trimming left V 5 bases short and J 3 bases short, with 22 bases between. The CDR3 runs 17 residues. Germline V gives CDR1 SGHAT, CDR2 FQNNGV. DNA for the CDR3: TGTGCCAGCAGCCCCACCCCTATGGGGCGCAAATACTATGGCTACACCTTC. Residues: CASSPTPMGRKYYGYTF.

This sequence joins TRBV6-1 and TRBJ1-5; TRBD1 agrees at 8 bases. J was trimmed by 5 bases and V by 6 bases; bases with no gene match: 9. This CDR3 has 15 amino acids. Germline lookup yields CDR1 MNHNS and CDR2 SASEGT. This CDR3 is CASRDRELGDQPQHF. In DNA form, the CDR3 reads TGTGCCAGCAGGGACAGGGAATTGGGGGATCAGCCCCAGCATTTT.

V is TRBV6-5 and J is TRBJ2-2, with a weak D call TRBD1 (6 bases). The CDR3 contains 13 residues. Germline assignment: CDR1 MNHEY and CDR2 SVGAGI. V was clipped by 8 bases and J by 7 bases, with 14 bases between them. The CDR3 DNA follows: TGTGCCAGCGGCCGGGACATGGACGGGGAGCTGTTTTTT. It yields the protein CASGRDMDGELFF.

This chain uses TRBV11-3 with TRBJ1-6; 10 bases line up with TRBD1. CDR1 is SGHNT and CDR2 is YENEEA in the germline V gene. The V gene end was trimmed by 5 bases and the J gene end by 4 bases; junction bases not matched to a gene: 5. CDR3 size: 16 residues. CDR3 coding DNA: TGTGCCAGCAGCCAGAGGGACAGGGGTTATAATTCACCCCTCCACTTT. It specifies CASSQRDRGYNSPLHF.

This clone was seen once. The J gene is TRBJ1-6, the V gene TRBV30, with TRBD1 identical over 9 bases. Germline assignment: CDR1 GTSNPN and CDR2 SVGIG (reference sequence). This CDR3 has 14 residues. J gave up 10 bases and V 0 bases, and 4 bases lay outside the gene matches. CDR3 coding DNA: TGTGCCTGGAGTGTTCGGGACAGGGCGTCACCCCTCCACTTT. The encoded protein is CAWSVRDRASPLHF.

The chain uses TRBV18 and TRBJ1-1; 8 nucleotides align to TRBD1. V dropped 4 bases and J dropped 5; count of bases not matched to a gene: 3. Germline CDR1 and CDR2: KGHSH and LQKENI. The CDR3 is 13 amino acids. The CDR3 DNA sequence: TGTGCCAGCTCACGGACAGGGTGGACTGAAGCTTTCTTT. Translation gives CASSRTGWTEAFF.

Only one count was recorded for this clone. This chain links TRBV9 with TRBJ2-5; 8 nucleotides match TRBD2. V lost 2 bases, J lost 3 bases, and 6 bases stayed unmatched. The V gene's germline CDR1 is SGDLS and CDR2 YYNGEE. This CDR3 has 15 residues. CDR3 coding DNA: TGTGCCAGCAGCGTGGCGGGGGGCCTGAAAGAGACCCAGTACTTC. Translation gives CASSVAGGLKETQYF.

The chain links TRBV9 to TRBJ1-2, with 7 bases matching TRBD1. The trim removed 6 bases at V and 3 bases at J, leaving 11 bases unmatched. Germline CDR1 SGDLS, CDR2 YYNGEE. The CDR3 sequence is 15 residues long. The chain's CDR3 is CASTAGGTADYGYTF. For the CDR3, the DNA is TGTGCCAGCACCGCGGGTGGGACAGCCGACTATGGCTACACCTTC. The full variable domain, in which reference TRBV9 and TRBJ1-2 provide the parts outside the CDR3, is DSGVTQTPKHLITATGQRVTLRCSPRSGDLSVYWYQQSLDQGLQFLIQYYNGEERAKGNILERFSAQQFPDLHSELNLSSLELGDSALYFCASTAGGTADYGYTFGSGTRLTVV.